This T cell receptor (beta chain) is drawn from a study of regulatory T cells in long-lasting Graves disease (dated by TCRdb to about 2021). Describing the broader study: Persistent Graves' disease was defined as antithyroid drug treatment for over 5 years with persistently positive TSH receptor autoantibodies. Patients with persistent Graves' disease were compared with patients with newly diagnosed Graves' disease using TCR sequencing and RNA sequencing of peripheral blood. The study was conducted in China and was registered as a clinical trial. A total of around 35 samples underwent TCR sequencing, from about 13 patients with persistent Graves' disease and some 20 patients with newly diagnosed Graves' disease. In the clinical cohort, patients with persistent Graves' disease had used antithyroid drugs for an average of about 10 years.

The time point label for this specimen denotes: persistent/refractory GD, antithyroid drugs over 5 years with positive TRAb. For both TCR sequencing and RNA sequencing, RNA was extracted from PBMCs in TRIzol. The diagnosis of Graves' disease followed American Thyroid Association guidelines. The patients came from an endocrinology department in Xi'an, China. From each patient, approximately 10 milliliters of peripheral blood was collected into an EDTA anticoagulant tube. Ficoll Paque Plus density gradient separation was used to isolate PBMCs, and no additional T cell sorting was done. An Agilent 2100 Bioanalyzer and agarose gel were used to check RNA quality, while a NanoDrop 2000 measured RNA concentration. The investigation overall reported the following: TRBV28, TRBJ1-2 and TRBJ2-5 were preferentially used in persistent disease, while TRBV20-1 and TRBJ2-1 were favored in newly diagnosed disease. The authors noted that the small sample size was a limitation that may lower accuracy. Sequencing and analysis were restricted to the TCR beta chain. Compared with newly diagnosed patients, patients with persistent Graves' disease had lower TCR Shannon entropy and fewer highly expanded clones, which suggests clonal expansion. Persistent patients shared more public clonotypes among themselves (around 3,000) than newly diagnosed patients did (approximately 970). Peripheral blood alone was examined, since thyroid tissue, which constituted the primary lesion, could not be accessed.

Library generation was performed with multiplex PCR. The sequencing machine was an Illumina HiSeq 4000. iRepertoire HTBI primers and Arm-PCR amplification of CDR3 regions were used to construct TCR beta libraries. PCR products were gel purified before sequencing. Per the authors' processing: Gene usage analysis of CDR3 amino acid clonotypes used the approximately 62 TRBV and 14 to 15 TRBJ segments found across samples. Filtered high-quality paired reads were merged into contigs using COPE and FqMerger. BLAST was used to align contigs to IMGT TRBV, TRBD and TRBJ reference genes, and CDR3 was defined according to IMGT. Any clonotype with a frequency above 0.1% was counted as a highly expanded clone. Repertoire diversity was measured by Shannon entropy, and V-J evenness by the Gini coefficient. A clonotype found in more than one individual was treated as public. TCRdb reran the public reads through fastp at Q25 and MiXCR, keeping productive beta chains. All rows with the same CDR3 protein become a single entry with the most common DNA and genes. TCRdb, not the original authors, processed these V and J calls. For this sample the table gives a few hundred thousand distinct CDR3 sequences, of which about 22% were detected only once. The leading ten clones occupy around 13% of the sample.

To note about this clonotype: Its recognized antigen is unknown. Per-base quality was not reported, and no clone a single base away is much larger than it.

From its cysteine to its phenylalanine, the CDR3 spans 10 amino acids. Only the CDR3 part of the read is kept: 30 bases, read in frame from the first base. CDR1 and CDR2 were assigned from the germline V gene as MDHEN and SYDVKM. Relative to germline, V is 7 bases shorter and J is 3 bases shorter, with 4 bases between their ends. Sequenced material: peripheral blood mononuclear cells (PBMCs), taken when the disease was refractory, from a patient treated with antithyroid drugs. The sequence was collected from a female donor with Graves disease. Rearrangement joined TRBV28 to TRBJ2-7, with no confident D gene call. The sequence in DNA is TGTGCCAGCATCGGCTACGAGCAGTACTTC. The resulting protein is CASIGYEQYF.